The sample holds one count of the clone carrying this T cell receptor (beta chain). Germline CDR1 is LGHNA and CDR2 is YNFKEQ. The CDR3 spans 19 residues. This sample was taken from a study of cytomegalovirus exposure and HLA in healthy donors. The PCR contained 60 Vbeta and 13 Jbeta primers. The protocol was immunoSEQ multiplex PCR, while the TCRdb copy is restricted to in-frame clones and leaves out a portion. This table holds roughly 130,000 clones, about 79% found once. The chain uses TRBV4-2 and TRBJ2-5, with 9 bases that match TRBD2. The J call is in doubt because the DNA end fits TRBJ2-7 better. The TCR was taken from a man aged 45-60 years in good health and CMV-seronegative. The sequenced sample was PBMCs. As DNA, the CDR3 is TGTGCCAGCAGCCAAGATCACGGAGGGAGCGGGGGGCCCCCCTACGAGCAGTACTTC. The encoded protein is CASSQDHGGSGGPPYEQYF.